Presented here are 25 T cell receptor beta chains from one specimen sequenced in a study of T-cell reconstitution after alpha-beta-depleted transplantation in children. TCRbeta library preparation incorporated unique molecular identifiers. TCRdb analysed the PCR reads with MiXCR anew, one entry per CDR3 protein. The sample gives nearly 250,000 distinct CDR3 sequences, roughly 7.7% of which show up once; approximately 6% is in the top ten. Source: PBMCs, mostly from graft donor cells, taken 180 days after TCRalphabeta/CD19-depleted stem cell transplant. These receptor sequences come from a male patient between 5 and 17 years old who had a stem cell transplant for acute lymphoblastic leukemia, so the T cells may come from the graft donor.

CDR3 sequence: CASSQEMGRRRGELFF. DNA of the CDR3: TGCGCCAGCAGCCAAGAGATGGGGCGCAGGCGCGGGGAGCTGTTTTTT. The chain is built from TRBV4-1 and TRBJ2-2; tentative D call: TRBD1 (5 bases). With 0 bases removed from V and 7 bases from J, the gap between germline ends came to 15 bases. The germline CDR1 and CDR2 sequences are MGHRA and YSYEKL. The CDR3 has 16 residues.

In its sample, this clonotype was seen many times. The gene calls are TRBV7-2 and TRBJ2-7; D possibly corresponds to TRBD2 (5 bases). The CDR3 has 15 residues. Per germline, CDR1 SGHTA and CDR2 FQGNSA. V lost 0 bases, J lost 2 bases, and 11 bases lay in between. CDR3 nucleotide sequence: TGTGCCAGCAGCTTAGCGCCCGGGGTCCCCTACGAGCAGTACTTC. Translated: CASSLAPGVPYEQYF.

This clonotype was found many times. The chain joins TRBV5-1 to TRBJ2-5, with 10 positions matching TRBD1. The trim removed 3 bases at V and 4 bases at J, leaving 6 bases unmatched. The CDR3 extends over 15 amino acids. Per the germline V gene, CDR1 is SGHRS and CDR2 is YFSETQ. CDR3 residues: CASSSMDRGGETQYF. DNA of the CDR3: TGCGCCAGCAGCTCAATGGACAGGGGGGGAGAGACCCAGTACTTC.

This clonotype was seen repeatedly, ten times or more. The chain employs TRBV7-8 and TRBJ2-3, with a tentative D call TRBD2 (7 bases). V dropped 5 bases and J dropped 0 bases, with 15 bases sitting between them. The CDR3 covers 16 residues. CDR1 is SGHVS and CDR2 is FQNEAQ in the germline V gene. The CDR3 region is CASSPGEGGSTDTQYF. The CDR3 coding sequence is TGTGCCAGCAGCCCCGGGGAGGGGGGGAGCACAGATACGCAGTATTTT. The full variable domain, its missing parts supplied by reference TRBV7-8 and TRBJ2-3, is GAGVSQSPRYKVAKRGQDVALRCDPISGHVSLFWYQQALGQGPEFLTYFQNEAQLDKSGLPSDRFFAERPEGSVSTLKIQRTQQEDSAVYLCASSPGEGGSTDTQYFGPGTRLTVL.

This clonotype was seen ten or more times. The chain links TRBV28 to TRBJ2-7, with D unresolved. The CDR3 sequence is 13 residues long. The V end lost 6 bases, the J end lost 0 bases, and 9 bases lay between the germline ends. Germline V lookup: CDR1 MDHEN, CDR2 SYDVKM. CDR3 coding DNA: TGTGCCAGCAGCTCGTTAAGCTCCTACGAGCAGTACTTC. As protein: CASSSLSSYEQYF.

In regard to this clonotype: This sequence may be a read error, since a much larger clone differs from it by one base. Likely a read error: the CDR3 ends without its conserved phenylalanine or tryptophan. The gene calls are TRBV5-4 and TRBJ2-3; 9 nucleotides agree with TRBD1. Germline V CDR1 and CDR2: SGHNT, YYREEE (reference sequence). Losses at the gene ends were 2 bases for V and 9 bases for J; bases not matched to a gene: 1. CDR3 length equals 12 residues. As DNA, the CDR3 is TGTGCCAGCAGCTTCGACAGGGGGACGCAGTATTGT. Translation: CASSFDRGTQYC.

In its sample, this clonotype was seen many times. V and J are TRBV5-1 and TRBJ2-3; the D gene is possibly TRBD2 (6 bases). The germline gives CDR1 SGHRS, CDR2 YFSETQ. Trimming left V 4 bases short and J 0 bases short, with 21 bases between. The CDR3 covers 18 residues. DNA of the CDR3: TGCGCCAGCAGCCCCGCGATTAGACTAGGAGGCAGCACAGATACGCAGTATTTT. Residues: CASSPAIRLGGSTDTQYF.

At least ten counts were recorded for this clonotype. The rearrangement links TRBV7-2 to TRBJ2-4, with D perhaps given as TRBD1 or TRBD2 (5 bases each). In germline, CDR1 is SGHTA, CDR2 FQGNSA. Trimming took off 1 base at V and 0 bases at J, with 7 bases between the two ends. The length of the CDR3 is 15 residues. The CDR3 DNA reads as TGTGCCAGCAGCTTAGGGGGGACAGCCAAAAACATTCAGTACTTC. Protein: CASSLGGTAKNIQYF.

This clonotype appeared many times. The chain has TRBV11-1 and TRBJ1-2; no clear D gene. The CDR3 runs 18 residues. V was trimmed by 8 bases and J by 3 bases, leaving 28 bases between them. Germline lookup yields CDR1 SGHAT and CDR2 FQDESV (reference sequence). CDR3 DNA: TGTGCCAGCTCCCGAAAGGGCGGCTTATCTACCGCCGACTATGGCTACACCTTC. It specifies CASSRKGGLSTADYGYTF. Based on the CDR3 plus reference TRBV11-1 and TRBJ1-2, the full variable domain is EAEVAQSPRYKITEKSQAVAFWCDPISGHATLYWYRQILGQGPELLVQFQDESVVDDSQLPKDRFSAERLKGVDSTLKIQPAELGDSAMYLCASSRKGGLSTADYGYTFGSGTRLTVV.

The CDR3 bases are TGTGCCAGTAGTTTAACCTCTGGGGCCAACGTCCTGACTTTC. This encodes CASSLTSGANVLTF. The chain is built from TRBV19 and TRBJ2-6, with D hard to call. Germline V lookup: CDR1 LNHDA, CDR2 SQIVND (reference sequence). The V end lost 5 bases, the J end lost 0 bases, and 5 bases lay between the germline ends. The CDR3 loop spans 14 amino acids.

This clonotype was found many times. The chain couples TRBV20-1 to TRBJ2-7; D might be TRBD1 (6 bases). Per the germline V gene, CDR1 is DFQATT and CDR2 is SNEGSKA (reference sequence). The CDR3 is made up of 14 amino acids. Trimming cost V 5 bases and J 2 bases, with 16 bases left between them. The CDR3 protein is CSAQRTETPYEQYF. CDR3 bases: TGCAGTGCTCAGAGGACAGAAACACCCTACGAGCAGTACTTC.

This clonotype was detected many times. The chain recombines TRBV11-2 with TRBJ2-1, with D uncertain. CDR1 and CDR2 from the germline V gene are SGHAT and FQNNGV. The CDR3 loop spans 15 amino acids. V gave up 2 bases and J gave up 2 bases, with 10 bases separating them. This chain's CDR3 is CASSLPRVAYNEQFF. CDR3 bases: TGTGCCAGCAGCTTACCCCGGGTCGCCTACAATGAGCAGTTCTTC.

This clonotype was found many times. The V gene is TRBV25-1, the J gene TRBJ2-1; the match to TRBD2 covers 11 bases. CDR1 and CDR2 (germline): MGHDK, SYGVNS. J was trimmed by 7 bases and V by 5 bases; bases with no gene match: 4. The CDR3 contains 14 residues. CDR3 in DNA: TGTGCCAGCAGTTATAGCGGGGGGGCAAATGAGCAGTTCTTC. It is translated as CASSYSGGANEQFF.

This clonotype was seen many times. V usage is TRBV28 and J usage is TRBJ2-7, with TRBD1 matching 9 bases. In germline, CDR1 is MDHEN, CDR2 SYDVKM. With 4 bases clipped from V and 3 bases from J, the junction kept 10 bases outside the gene matches. This CDR3 is 16 amino acids long. CDR3: CASSSMLEGQGYEQYF. The CDR3 region has the DNA TGTGCCAGCAGTTCCATGCTCGAGGGACAGGGCTACGAGCAGTACTTC.

This clonotype was counted at least ten times. The chain recombines TRBV6-1 with TRBJ2-4; 7 bases align to TRBD1. The V gene end was trimmed by 2 bases and the J gene end by 9 bases; junction bases not matched to a gene: 4. Per germline, CDR1 MNHNS and CDR2 SASEGT. CDR3 size: 13 residues. This chain's CDR3 is CASSERTGGIQYF. DNA for the CDR3: TGTGCCAGCAGTGAAAGGACAGGAGGCATTCAGTACTTC.

This clonotype showed up just a few times. The rearrangement joins TRBV20-1 to TRBJ1-4; no firm D call. The V gene's germline CDR1 is DFQATT and CDR2 SNEGSKA (reference sequence). Trimming cost V 6 bases and J 8 bases, with 10 bases left between them. The CDR3 has 11 residues. The CDR3 region is CSALAVEKLFF. The CDR3 DNA follows: TGCAGTGCACTCGCGGTCGAAAAACTGTTTTTT.

This clonotype was recorded many times. The chain carries TRBV11-2 and TRBJ2-7; 7 bases are a match to TRBD1. CDR1 and CDR2 from the germline V gene are SGHAT and FQNNGV. The CDR3 is 12 residues long. V lost 7 bases, J lost 2 bases, and 2 bases stayed unmatched. The CDR3: CASKTGTYEQYF. DNA of the CDR3: TGTGCCAGCAAGACAGGGACCTACGAGCAGTACTTC.

The sample holds many counts of this clonotype. The V and J genes are TRBV7-2 and TRBJ1-1; D gene unclear. Germline lookup yields CDR1 SGHTA and CDR2 FQGNSA. The length of the CDR3 is 14 residues. Trimming removed 4 bases from V and 1 base from J, with 10 bases in between. The CDR3 loop reads CASSYLRKNTEAFF. CDR3 DNA sequence: TGTGCCAGCAGCTACTTACGGAAGAACACTGAAGCTTTCTTT.

This clonotype appeared many times. V gene TRBV27 combines with J gene TRBJ2-1, with D possibly TRBD2 on 6 matching bases. The V end was cut by 5 bases, the J end by 8 bases, with 19 bases between. Germline values: CDR1 MNHEY, CDR2 SMNVEV (reference sequence). The CDR3 spans 15 residues. The CDR3 loop is CASSPPGLFLDEQFF. Here the CDR3 DNA reads TGTGCCAGCAGTCCCCCGGGACTGTTTTTGGATGAGCAGTTCTTC.

This clonotype has ten or more counts. For the CDR3, the DNA is TGTGCCAGCAGTTTAGTAGCGGGAGGGCCTGGCGAGCAGTACTTC. It codes for CASSLVAGGPGEQYF. The chain recombines TRBV27 with TRBJ2-7, with 11 positions matching TRBD2. After removal of 2 bases from V and 6 bases from J, the junction contained 6 bases not matched to a gene. This CDR3 comprises 15 residues. Germline V gives CDR1 MNHEY, CDR2 SMNVEV (reference sequence).

The chain employs TRBV4-2 and TRBJ2-2, with D possibly TRBD2 on 5 matching bases. Germline CDR1 and CDR2: LGHNA and YNFKEQ. The CDR3 loop spans 13 amino acids. V was clipped by 8 bases and J by 4 bases, with 11 bases between them. The CDR3 region has the DNA TGTGCCAGCGGATCCGGGATCACCGGGGAGCTGTTTTTT. It yields the protein CASGSGITGELFF.

This clonotype was detected ten times or more. J is TRBJ2-7 and V is TRBV6-5; TRBD2 is a possible D gene (6 bases). Germline CDR1 MNHEY, CDR2 SVGAGI. The CDR3 runs to 15 residues. Trimming removed 6 bases from V and 1 base from J, with 16 bases in between. CDR3 protein: CASRLTSGPSYEQYF. The CDR3 DNA sequence: TGTGCCAGCAGATTGACCAGCGGGCCTTCCTACGAGCAGTACTTC.

Notes on this clonotype: A much larger clone is a single base away; this may be a read error. This sequence joins TRBV10-3 and TRBJ1-1, with no clear D. The CDR3 is 14 residues long. Germline lookup yields CDR1 ENHRY and CDR2 SYGVKD. V dropped 5 bases and J dropped 3 bases, with 13 bases sitting between them. The CDR3 reads CAISPGSCDTEAFF. CDR3 nucleotide sequence: TGTGCCATCAGTCCGGGCTCGTGTGACACTGAAGCTTTCTTT.

This clonotype was counted many times. Mismatch with germline at one junction end may stem from a read error. The chain employs TRBV7-7 and TRBJ2-7; D gene uncertain. CDR3 length equals 13 residues. The V gene's germline CDR1 is SSHAT and CDR2 FNYEAQ (reference sequence). The CDR3 sequence is CASSSDPIYEQYF. The CDR3 DNA reads TGTGCTAGCAGCTCCGATCCTATCTACGAGCAGTACTTC.

This clonotype was detected ten times or more. The chain uses TRBV20-1 and TRBJ2-3; the match to TRBD2 covers 10 bases. The germline V gene has CDR1 DFQATT and CDR2 SNEGSKA (reference sequence). Unmatched junction bases numbered 9, after V lost 5 bases and J lost 4 bases. CDR3 length equals 15 residues. The CDR3 sequence: CSAGIAGGRSDTQYF. The CDR3 DNA reads TGCAGTGCTGGAATAGCGGGGGGCCGGTCAGATACGCAGTATTTT.